This TCR beta chain was identified in a study of CD8 T cells in cerebrospinal fluid in Alzheimer's disease (dated by TCRdb to the early 2020s). As for the study more broadly: The study assessed CSF T cell clonal expansion with two single-cell approaches: plate-based nested PCR sequencing and droplet-based sequencing. Whether clonally expanded T cells were present in cerebrospinal fluid from healthy elderly individuals and from patients with neurodegenerative disease was tested. The droplet-based CSF analysis comparing patients with controls included roughly 9 healthy controls (approximately 11,000 cells) and roughly 9 patients with MCI or Alzheimer's disease (approximately 10,000 cells). A total of roughly 24 samples were covered by the CSF gene-expression analysis, which included Parkinson's disease patients.

General findings and caveats noted by the study authors: Only samples with detectable clones (approximately eleven healthy, 5 MCI, 5 AD, 6 PD) were included in the overall clonality comparison. The EBV-specific clones were neither the most highly expanded clones nor enriched among patients. The authors warned that finding EBV-specific TCRs in CSF does not prove a causal connection between EBV and Alzheimer's disease. When the data were pooled, most of the 6 Alzheimer's patients but only 1 of 10 healthy subjects had a highly expanded clone, defined as one making up at least 3% of TCRs. The largest CSF clone made up a higher percentage of TCRs in patients with MCI or Alzheimer's disease than in controls.

The library was prepared using 10x single-cell sequencing. Profiling of CSF cells was done with 10X Genomics single-cell V(D)J and 5' gene-expression libraries. An Illumina NextSeq550 was used to sequence CSF single-cell TCR libraries. The study's processing was this. V(D)J reads were aligned to the vdj-GRCh38 alts ensemble 2.0.0 reference and were analysed with the Cell Ranger vdj pipeline. Cell barcodes sharing the same set of productive CDR3 nucleotide sequences were defined as clonotypes. To link clonality with transcriptional profiles, clonotype information was incorporated into Seurat v3.0 gene-expression metadata. Any CSF cell with more than 1,800 genes, more than 7,500 UMIs or more than 10% mitochondrial reads was removed. CDR3-beta sequences were compared against VDJdb to identify TCRs with known antigen specificity. Clone sharing was examined by network analysis using the R package qgraph, in which only TCRs with complete alpha and beta chains were included. TCRdb reprocessed the reads, and each CDR3 protein sequence is entered once, without DNA. In this record, the V and J calls reflect TCRdb's handling and not the investigators' own analysis. The sample table on file contains approximately 820 distinct CDR3 sequences. Together, the top ten hold roughly an eighth of the sample.

The CDR3 covers 13 residues, taking in both the cysteine and the phenylalanine. No DNA accompanies this entry. The CDR1 and CDR2 encoded by the germline V gene are MNHEY and SVGEGT. Frequency classes this clonotype as large (0.1 to 1%); no count is given. Its cognate antigen has yet to be identified. Because antigen-specific T cells had previously been reported in Parkinson's disease blood, the researchers used Parkinson's disease patients as a neurodegenerative disease comparison group. All participants were free of acute infectious disease and in good physical condition. Neurodegeneration in patients was confirmed using biomarkers including neurofilament, amyloid-beta and tau. For droplet-based sequencing, live CSF cells were sorted using a live/dead marker. CSF was obtained by lumbar puncture, and immune cells were pelleted by centrifugation at 300g. Each CSF sample was checked for red blood cells, and any sample showing blood contamination was excluded. CSF cells were cryopreserved in freezing medium, frozen overnight at -80 °C, and then stored in liquid nitrogen. CSF samples were stored for less than six months before analysis.

The specimen sequenced was cerebrospinal fluid. The chain employs TRBV6-2 or TRBV6-3 and TRBJ1-1; TCRdb's D call, TRBD1, is unchecked because there is no DNA. The receptor was derived from a human donor with Parkinson's disease. The CDR3 region reads CASSYSTRTEAFF.